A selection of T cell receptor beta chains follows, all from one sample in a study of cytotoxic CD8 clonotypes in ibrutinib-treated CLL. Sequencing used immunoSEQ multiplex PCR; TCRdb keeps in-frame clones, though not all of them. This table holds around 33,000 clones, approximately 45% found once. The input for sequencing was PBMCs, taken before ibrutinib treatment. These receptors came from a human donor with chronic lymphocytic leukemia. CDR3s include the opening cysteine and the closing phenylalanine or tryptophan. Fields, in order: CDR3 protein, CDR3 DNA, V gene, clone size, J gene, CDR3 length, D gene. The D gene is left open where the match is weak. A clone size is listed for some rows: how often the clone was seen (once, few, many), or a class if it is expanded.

CASSRSGGTTDTQYF | TGTGCCAGTAGTCGTAGCGGGGGAACCACAGATACGCAGTATTTT | TRBV19 | - | TRBJ2-3 | 15 | TRBD2
CASSPRGQGNSPLHF | TGTGCCAGCTCACCACGGGGACAGGGGAATTCACCCCTCCACTTT | TRBV18 | few | TRBJ1-6 | 15 | TRBD1
CASSYTGGSYEQYF | TGTGCCAGCAGTTACACAGGGGGCTCCTACGAGCAGTACTTC | TRBV5-6 | few | TRBJ2-7 | 14 | TRBD1
CAWSVRGDEQFF | TGTGCCTGGAGTGTACGGGGGGATGAGCAGTTCTTC | TRBV30 | - | TRBJ2-1 | 12 | TRBD2
CASSLSTGSEQYF | TGTGCCAGCAGCTTATCGACAGGGAGCGAGCAGTACTTC | TRBV9 | few | TRBJ2-7 | 13 | TRBD1
CASSGHGTGTETQYF | TGTGCCAGCAGCGGCCACGGGACAGGGACGGAGACCCAGTACTTC | TRBV5-4 | few | TRBJ2-5 | 15 | TRBD1
CASSPHSGAKETQYF | TGTGCCAGCAGCCCCCATAGCGGGGCGAAAGAGACCCAGTACTTC | TRBV7-2 | - | TRBJ2-5 | 15 | TRBD2
CASSKLRTANTGELFF | TGTGCCAGTAGTAAGTTGAGGACAGCGAACACCGGGGAGCTGTTTTTT | TRBV19 | - | TRBJ2-2 | 16 | -
CASSPGTHPDTQYF | TGCGCCAGCAGCCCGGGGACCCACCCAGATACGCAGTATTTT | TRBV5-1 | few | TRBJ2-3 | 14 | -
CASSLWGGPNSPLHF | TGTGCCAGCAGCCTATGGGGGGGGCCCAATTCACCCCTCCACTTT | TRBV6-5 | - | TRBJ1-6 | 15 | -
CASSYLSRVNEQFF | TGTGCCAGCAGTTACTTGTCCAGGGTCAATGAGCAGTTCTTC | TRBV6-5 | once | TRBJ2-1 | 14 | -
CASSLALRGLMGGYTF | TGTGCCAGCAGCTTAGCGCTCCGGGGGCTAATGGGTGGCTACACCTTC | TRBV7-8 | few | TRBJ1-2 | 16 | -
CSAEGAGELFF | TGCAGCGCCGAGGGGGCCGGGGAGCTGTTTTTT | TRBV29-1 | few | TRBJ2-2 | 11 | -
CASSPRGGGADEQYF | TGTGCCAGCAGCCCCCGGGGAGGGGGGGCAGATGAGCAGTACTTC | TRBV9 | - | TRBJ2-7 | 15 | -
CAIRDRQNEKLFF | TGTGCCATCCGCGACAGACAAAATGAAAAACTGTTTTTT | TRBV10-3 | - | TRBJ1-4 | 13 | -